This entry lists 5 T cell receptor beta chains sequenced from one sample in a study of shared clonotypes between healthy human individuals (TCRdb year 2020). Library preparation employed the immunoSEQ multiplex PCR assay. TCRdb mirrors the immuneACCESS table, restricted to in-frame sequences. Some clones are absent from its copies; in checked studies, under half trace to an unresolved V gene, and the reason for the others is unknown. Counted in this sample were 470,000 or so clones; around 85% of them appeared once. The ten most abundant clones make up about 13% of the sample. The sequenced material came from PBMCs. Receptor source: a middle-aged woman in good health. Some clones in this sample may be carry-over from other donors' samples.

The chain carries TRBV6-5 and TRBJ1-1; D might be TRBD1 (5 bases). Trimming pared 8 bases from V and 5 bases from J, leaving 15 bases between. The CDR3 is 13 residues long. CDR1 and CDR2 (germline): MNHEY, SVGAGI. The CDR3 protein is CASWGRVETEAFF. The CDR3 region has the DNA TGTGCCAGCTGGGGCAGGGTAGAGACTGAAGCTTTCTTT.

A note on this clone: This probably arose from a read error, given a far larger clone one base away. This sample includes further DNA sequences coding for the same CDR3. This chain connects TRBV4-1 to TRBJ2-5; possible D gene TRBD1, 5 bases. V was pared by 0 bases and J by 4 bases, with 12 bases between. Germline lookup yields CDR1 MGHRA and CDR2 YSYEKL. The CDR3 is 15 amino acids. The CDR3 protein is CASSQEGLRGETQYF. The CDR3 DNA reads TGCGCCAGCAGCCAAGAGGGGCTACGTGGAGAGACCCAGTACTTC.

Comments on this clone: The likely explanation is a read error, given a far larger clone one base away. CDR3 nucleotide sequence: TGTGCCAGCAGTATGATAGCGGGATCGGGTGAGCAGTGCTTC. Translated: CASSMIAGSGEQCF. This chain uses TRBV27 with TRBJ2-7; 8 bases map to TRBD2. The germline gives CDR1 MNHEY, CDR2 SMNVEV (reference sequence). The CDR3 is made up of 14 amino acids.

This chain links TRBV10-3 with TRBJ1-4; D not resolved. This CDR3 has 11 amino acids. CDR1 and CDR2 (germline): ENHRY, SYGVKD. The ends were cut back, 3 bases at V and 5 bases at J, with 1 base in the middle. Here the CDR3 DNA reads TGTGCCATCAGTGAAAATGAAAAACTGTTTTTT. Amino acid sequence: CAISENEKLFF.

This chain connects TRBV7-9 to TRBJ2-2; 10 nucleotides line up with TRBD2. There are 14 residues in the CDR3. With 5 bases clipped from V and 4 bases from J, the junction kept 1 base outside the gene matches. Per the germline V gene, CDR1 is SEHNR and CDR2 is FQNEAQ (reference sequence). CDR3 coding DNA: TGTGCCAGCAGCCCTAGCGGGAGCACCGGGGAGCTGTTTTTT. This encodes CASSPSGSTGELFF.